This TCR beta chain comes out of a study of T cell clones after liver transplantation. On the study more broadly: Post-transplant blood was tracked for graft-donor-reactive T cell clones identified in a pre-transplant mixed lymphocyte reaction. Graft-donor-reactive sequences were compared with third-party-reactive TCRbeta sequences from pre-transplant mixed lymphocyte reactions.

Germline V lookup: CDR1 SNHLY, CDR2 FYNNEI. This CDR3 contains 13 residues. Trimming cost V 0 bases and J 1 base, with 3 bases left between them. The method was immunoSEQ multiplex PCR; TCRdb's version includes in-frame clones alone and lacks a portion of them. Counted here are 53,000 or so clones, 65% to 85% occurring once; the ten biggest clones make up about 8.1%. The gene calls are TRBV2 and TRBJ1-1; D not certain. Sequences were derived from CD4+ T cells from blood, sampled before liver transplant. The sequence was obtained from a human donor who received a liver transplant. CDR3 in amino acids: CASSEARNTEAFF. The CDR3, as DNA: TGTGCCAGCAGTGAAGCGAGGAACACTGAAGCTTTCTTT. Based on the CDR3 plus reference TRBV2 and TRBJ1-1, the full variable domain is EPEVTQTPSHQVTQMGQEVILRCVPISNHLYFYWYRQILGQKVEFLVSFYNNEISEKSEIFDDQFSVERPDGSNFTLKIRSTKLEDSAMYFCASSEARNTEAFFGQGTRLTVV.